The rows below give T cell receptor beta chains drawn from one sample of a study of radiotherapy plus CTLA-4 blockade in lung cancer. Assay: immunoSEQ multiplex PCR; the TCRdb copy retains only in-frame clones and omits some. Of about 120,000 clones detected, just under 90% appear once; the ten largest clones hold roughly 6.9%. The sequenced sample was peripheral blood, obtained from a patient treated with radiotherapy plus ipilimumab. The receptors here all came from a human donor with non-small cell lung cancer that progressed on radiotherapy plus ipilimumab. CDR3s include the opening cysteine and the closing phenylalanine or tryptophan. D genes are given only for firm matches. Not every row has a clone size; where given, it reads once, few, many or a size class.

cdr3_aa: CASGGTLYEQYF; cdr3_nt: TGTGCCAGCGGCGGGACTTTATACGAGCAGTACTTC; cdr3_length: 12; j_call: TRBJ2-7; v_call: TRBV2; d_call: .; clone_size: .
cdr3_aa: CASSEGSHSGNTIYF; cdr3_nt: TGTGCCAGCAGTGAAGGATCCCACTCTGGAAACACCATATATTTT; cdr3_length: 15; j_call: TRBJ1-3; v_call: TRBV6-1; d_call: .; clone_size: .
cdr3_aa: CASSLAGSRGLDEQYF; cdr3_nt: TGTGCCAGCAGCTTAGCAGGGTCTCGGGGTCTGGACGAGCAGTACTTC; cdr3_length: 16; j_call: TRBJ2-7; v_call: TRBV13; d_call: .; clone_size: .
cdr3_aa: CASSLWLAGADTQYF; cdr3_nt: TGCGCCAGCAGCTTGTGGCTAGCGGGAGCAGATACGCAGTATTTT; cdr3_length: 15; j_call: TRBJ2-3; v_call: TRBV5-1; d_call: TRBD2; clone_size: .
cdr3_aa: CATGGNYGYTF; cdr3_nt: TGCGCTACAGGGGGCAACTATGGCTACACCTTC; cdr3_length: 11; j_call: TRBJ1-2; v_call: TRBV9; d_call: TRBD1; clone_size: .
cdr3_aa: CASTSFGSGANVLTF; cdr3_nt: TGTGCCAGCACATCCTTTGGGTCCGGGGCCAACGTCCTGACTTTC; cdr3_length: 15; j_call: TRBJ2-6; v_call: TRBV18; d_call: .; clone_size: .
cdr3_aa: CASSREAGLGYEQYF; cdr3_nt: TGCGCCAGCAGCCGCGAAGCGGGATTAGGCTACGAGCAGTACTTC; cdr3_length: 15; j_call: TRBJ2-7; v_call: TRBV4-1; d_call: TRBD2; clone_size: .
cdr3_aa: CSAPSGNTIYF; cdr3_nt: TGCAGTGCACCCTCAGGAAACACCATATATTTT; cdr3_length: 11; j_call: TRBJ1-3; v_call: TRBV20-1; d_call: .; clone_size: .
cdr3_aa: CARSPLAADTQYF; cdr3_nt: TGTGCCAGATCACCCCTAGCGGCAGATACGCAGTATTTT; cdr3_length: 13; j_call: TRBJ2-3; v_call: TRBV18; d_call: TRBD2; clone_size: .
cdr3_aa: CASKGGAWEQYF; cdr3_nt: TGTGCCAGCAAGGGGGGCGCATGGGAGCAGTACTTC; cdr3_length: 12; j_call: TRBJ2-7; v_call: TRBV2; d_call: .; clone_size: few
cdr3_aa: CASSDQGGNTEAFF; cdr3_nt: TGTGCCAGCAGTGATCAGGGGGGGAACACTGAAGCTTTCTTT; cdr3_length: 14; j_call: TRBJ1-1; v_call: TRBV2; d_call: TRBD1; clone_size: .
cdr3_aa: CASSSTPGVLEQYF; cdr3_nt: TGCGCCAGCAGCTCCACCCCAGGGGTTCTTGAGCAGTACTTC; cdr3_length: 14; j_call: TRBJ2-7; v_call: TRBV5-1; d_call: .; clone_size: .
cdr3_aa: CASKDTSNYGYTF; cdr3_nt: TGTGCCAGCAAAGACACCTCTAACTATGGCTACACCTTC; cdr3_length: 13; j_call: TRBJ1-2; v_call: TRBV2; d_call: .; clone_size: .
cdr3_aa: CASGELAGGDNEQFF; cdr3_nt: TGTGCCAGCGGCGAACTAGCGGGAGGGGACAATGAGCAGTTCTTC; cdr3_length: 15; j_call: TRBJ2-1; v_call: TRBV27; d_call: TRBD2; clone_size: .
cdr3_aa: CASSPNGQSTGELFF; cdr3_nt: TGTGCCAGCTCACCAAATGGACAGTCAACCGGGGAGCTGTTTTTT; cdr3_length: 15; j_call: TRBJ2-2; v_call: TRBV18; d_call: .; clone_size: .
cdr3_aa: CASRGGGTGGWYEQYF; cdr3_nt: TGTGCCAGCAGAGGGGGGGGGACAGGGGGCTGGTACGAGCAGTACTTC; cdr3_length: 16; j_call: TRBJ2-7; v_call: TRBV2; d_call: TRBD1; clone_size: .
cdr3_aa: CASKTSGGSGANVLTF; cdr3_nt: TGTGCCAGCAAGACTAGCGGGGGCTCTGGGGCCAACGTCCTGACTTTC; cdr3_length: 16; j_call: TRBJ2-6; v_call: TRBV2; d_call: TRBD2; clone_size: .
cdr3_aa: CASSPAGLNYGYTF; cdr3_nt: TGCGCCAGCAGCCCGGCGGGTCTTAACTATGGCTACACCTTC; cdr3_length: 14; j_call: TRBJ1-2; v_call: TRBV5-1; d_call: .; clone_size: .
cdr3_aa: CASKVGLNSPEQFF; cdr3_nt: TGTGCCAGCAAAGTCGGCCTTAATAGCCCGGAGCAGTTCTTC; cdr3_length: 14; j_call: TRBJ2-1; v_call: TRBV2; d_call: .; clone_size: .
cdr3_aa: CASSWPRNGITYEQYF; cdr3_nt: TGTGCCAGCAGCTGGCCCCGGAACGGAATAACCTACGAGCAGTACTTC; cdr3_length: 16; j_call: TRBJ2-7; v_call: TRBV5-5; d_call: .; clone_size: .
cdr3_aa: CASSRQVNEKLFF; cdr3_nt: TGCGCCAGCTCCAGACAGGTTAATGAAAAACTGTTTTTT; cdr3_length: 13; j_call: TRBJ1-4; v_call: TRBV23-1; d_call: .; clone_size: .
cdr3_aa: CASGGLASIYEQYF; cdr3_nt: TGTGCCAGCGGGGGACTAGCTTCTATCTACGAGCAGTACTTC; cdr3_length: 14; j_call: TRBJ2-7; v_call: TRBV28; d_call: TRBD2; clone_size: .
cdr3_aa: CAKADSLIYGYTF; cdr3_nt: TGTGCCAAGGCGGACAGCTTAATCTATGGCTACACCTTC; cdr3_length: 13; j_call: TRBJ1-2; v_call: TRBV13; d_call: .; clone_size: few
cdr3_aa: CASSHGLGGTDTQYF; cdr3_nt: TGTGCCAGCAGCCACGGACTAGGTGGCACAGATACGCAGTATTTT; cdr3_length: 15; j_call: TRBJ2-3; v_call: TRBV5-4; d_call: TRBD2; clone_size: .
cdr3_aa: CASSPPGLAGVEQFF; cdr3_nt: TGTGCCAGCAGTCCACCGGGACTAGCGGGAGTTGAGCAGTTCTTC; cdr3_length: 15; j_call: TRBJ2-1; v_call: TRBV6-6; d_call: TRBD2; clone_size: .
cdr3_aa: CSATPLYEQYF; cdr3_nt: TGCAGTGCTACCCCCCTATACGAGCAGTACTTC; cdr3_length: 11; j_call: TRBJ2-7; v_call: TRBV20-1; d_call: .; clone_size: .
cdr3_aa: CASSLTRQETQYF; cdr3_nt: TGTGCCAGCAGCTTAACCCGGCAAGAGACCCAGTACTTC; cdr3_length: 13; j_call: TRBJ2-5; v_call: TRBV7-3; d_call: .; clone_size: .
cdr3_aa: CASSIWPGVNYGYTF; cdr3_nt: TGTGCCAGTAGTATATGGCCAGGGGTCAACTATGGCTACACCTTC; cdr3_length: 15; j_call: TRBJ1-2; v_call: TRBV19; d_call: .; clone_size: .
cdr3_aa: CSGYGLYGYTF; cdr3_nt: TGCAGTGGGTACGGGCTCTATGGCTACACCTTC; cdr3_length: 11; j_call: TRBJ1-2; v_call: TRBV20-1; d_call: .; clone_size: .
cdr3_aa: CASSSGVNTEAFF; cdr3_nt: TGTGCCAGCAGCTCCGGAGTTAACACTGAAGCTTTCTTT; cdr3_length: 13; j_call: TRBJ1-1; v_call: TRBV9; d_call: .; clone_size: .
cdr3_aa: CASSFRSPAGEQYF; cdr3_nt: TGTGCCAGCAGCTTCCGCTCGCCGGCCGGTGAGCAGTACTTC; cdr3_length: 14; j_call: TRBJ2-7; v_call: TRBV5-6; d_call: .; clone_size: .
cdr3_aa: CASSDWFGGEQFF; cdr3_nt: TGTGCCAGCAGTGACTGGTTCGGCGGAGAGCAGTTCTTC; cdr3_length: 13; j_call: TRBJ2-1; v_call: TRBV6-4; d_call: .; clone_size: once
cdr3_aa: CAPDSEINSPLHF; cdr3_nt: TGTGCTCCTGACAGCGAGATTAATTCACCCCTCCACTTT; cdr3_length: 13; j_call: TRBJ1-6; v_call: TRBV7-7; d_call: .; clone_size: .
cdr3_aa: CASMAGGTSYEQYF; cdr3_nt: TGTGCCAGCATGGCGGGAGGAACCTCCTACGAGCAGTACTTC; cdr3_length: 14; j_call: TRBJ2-7; v_call: TRBV6-6; d_call: TRBD2; clone_size: few
cdr3_aa: CASSFYGGPTDTQYF; cdr3_nt: TGTGCCAGCAGCTTCTATGGCGGCCCCACAGATACGCAGTATTTT; cdr3_length: 15; j_call: TRBJ2-3; v_call: TRBV7-3; d_call: .; clone_size: .